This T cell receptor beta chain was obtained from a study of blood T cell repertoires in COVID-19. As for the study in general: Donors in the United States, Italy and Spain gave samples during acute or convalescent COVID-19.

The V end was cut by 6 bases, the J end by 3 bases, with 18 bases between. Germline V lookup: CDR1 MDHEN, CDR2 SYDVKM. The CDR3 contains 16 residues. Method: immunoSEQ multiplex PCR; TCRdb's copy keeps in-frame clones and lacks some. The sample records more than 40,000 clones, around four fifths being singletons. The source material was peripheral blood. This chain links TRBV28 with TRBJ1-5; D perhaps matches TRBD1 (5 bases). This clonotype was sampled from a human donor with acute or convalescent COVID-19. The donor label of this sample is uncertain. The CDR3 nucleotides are TGTGCCAGCAGGGGGCGGGGTGAAGGGGACAATCAGCCCCAGCATTTT. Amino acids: CASRGRGEGDNQPQHF.